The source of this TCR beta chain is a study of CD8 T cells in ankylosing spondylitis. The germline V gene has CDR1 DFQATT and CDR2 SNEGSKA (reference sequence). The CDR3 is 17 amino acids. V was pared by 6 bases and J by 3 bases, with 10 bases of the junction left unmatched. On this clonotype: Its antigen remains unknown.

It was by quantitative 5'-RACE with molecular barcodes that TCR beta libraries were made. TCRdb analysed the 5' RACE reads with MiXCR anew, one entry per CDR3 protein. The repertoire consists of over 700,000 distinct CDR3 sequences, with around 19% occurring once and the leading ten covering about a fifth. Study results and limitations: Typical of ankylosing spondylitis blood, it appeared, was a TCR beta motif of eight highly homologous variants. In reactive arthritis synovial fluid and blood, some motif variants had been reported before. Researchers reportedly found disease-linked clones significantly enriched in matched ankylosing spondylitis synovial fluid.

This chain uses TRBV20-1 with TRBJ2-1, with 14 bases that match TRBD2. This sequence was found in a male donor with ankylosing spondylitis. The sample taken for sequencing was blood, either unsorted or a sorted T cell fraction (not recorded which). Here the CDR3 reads CSADPYGTSGGYNEQFF. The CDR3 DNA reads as TGCAGTGCCGACCCGTACGGGACTAGCGGGGGCTACAATGAGCAGTTCTTC.